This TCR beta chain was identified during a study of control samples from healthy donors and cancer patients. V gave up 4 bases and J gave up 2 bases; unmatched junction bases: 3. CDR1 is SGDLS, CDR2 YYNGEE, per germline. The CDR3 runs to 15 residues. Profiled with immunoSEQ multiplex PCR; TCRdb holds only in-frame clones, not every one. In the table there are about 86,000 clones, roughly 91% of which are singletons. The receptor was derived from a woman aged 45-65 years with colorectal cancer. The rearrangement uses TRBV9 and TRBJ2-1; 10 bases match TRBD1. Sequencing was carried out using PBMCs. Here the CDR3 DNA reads TGTGCCAGCAGCCCCGGACAGGGGGCCTACAATGAGCAGTTCTTC. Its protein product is CASSPGQGAYNEQFF.